This T cell receptor beta chain was recorded in a study of blood T cell repertoires in COVID-19. Study at large: The origin of the acute and convalescent COVID-19 samples was the United States, Italy and Spain.

This table comes from immunoSEQ multiplex PCR, and its TCRdb copy is limited to in-frame clones, with some not included. The data contain 200,000 to 300,000 clones, roughly nine tenths of them singletons. The trim removed 4 bases at V and 3 bases at J, leaving 5 bases unmatched. The germline V gene encodes CDR1 GTSNPN and CDR2 SVGIG (reference sequence). There are 14 residues in the CDR3. The rearrangement uses TRBV30 and TRBJ2-1, with TRBD2 identical over 8 bases. Sequenced input: peripheral blood. This sequence was found in a man between 60 and 70 years old who had recovered from COVID-19. The CDR3 nucleotides read TGTGCCTGGAAATTGGGGACTAGCTACAATGAGCAGTTCTTC. Protein sequence: CAWKLGTSYNEQFF. Looking up the rest from reference TRBV30 and TRBJ2-1 gives the full variable domain: SQTIHQWPATLVQPVGSPLSLECTVEGTSNPNLYWYRQAAGRGLQLLFYSVGIGQISSEVPQNLSASRPQDRQFILSSKKLLLSDSGFYLCAWKLGTSYNEQFFGPGTRLTVL.